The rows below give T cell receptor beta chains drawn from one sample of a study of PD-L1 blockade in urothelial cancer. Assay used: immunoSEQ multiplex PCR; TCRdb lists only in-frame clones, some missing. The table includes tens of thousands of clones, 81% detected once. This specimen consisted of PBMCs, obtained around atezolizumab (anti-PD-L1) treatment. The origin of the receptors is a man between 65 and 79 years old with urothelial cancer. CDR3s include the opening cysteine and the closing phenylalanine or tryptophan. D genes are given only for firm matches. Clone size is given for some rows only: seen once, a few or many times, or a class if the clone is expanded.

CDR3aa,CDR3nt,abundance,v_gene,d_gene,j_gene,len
CASSLGLARLSTDTQYF,TGTGCCAGCAGTTTAGGACTAGCAAGACTTAGCACAGATACGCAGTATTTT,.,TRBV27,TRBD2,TRBJ2-3,17
CASSWPSGGYNEQFF,TGTGCCAGCAGTTGGCCTAGCGGGGGGTACAATGAGCAGTTCTTC,.,TRBV2,TRBD2,TRBJ2-1,15
CASSTFRGDEQFF,TGTGCCAGTAGTACGTTCAGGGGCGATGAGCAGTTCTTC,.,TRBV19,.,TRBJ2-1,13
CASSLAFEQYF,TGTGCCAGCAGCTTGGCTTTCGAGCAGTACTTC,.,TRBV5-4,.,TRBJ2-7,11
CASRAGQAPNYGYTF,TGTGCCAGCAGGGCGGGACAGGCTCCAAACTATGGCTACACCTTC,.,TRBV2,TRBD1,TRBJ1-2,15
CASSPYTVSSYNEQFF,TGTGCCAGCAGTCCCTATACGGTTAGCTCCTACAATGAGCAGTTCTTC,.,TRBV6-6,.,TRBJ2-1,16
CSVEAPGRTNYGYTF,TGCAGCGTTGAAGCCCCAGGGAGGACTAACTATGGCTACACCTTC,few,TRBV29-1,.,TRBJ1-2,15
CASSHLTGGYYGYTF,TGTGCCAGCAGCCATTTGACAGGGGGCTACTATGGCTACACCTTC,.,TRBV14,TRBD1,TRBJ1-2,15
CASSPLREGQPQHF,TGTGCCAGCTCACCACTCAGGGAGGGTCAGCCCCAGCATTTT,.,TRBV18,.,TRBJ1-5,14
CASSVGTDTQYF,TGTGCCAGCAGTGTAGGCACAGATACGCAGTATTTT,.,TRBV2,.,TRBJ2-3,12
CASSLGGTNTYEQYF,TGTGCCAGCAGCTTAGGTGGGACTAATACCTACGAGCAGTACTTC,few,TRBV7-2,TRBD2,TRBJ2-7,15
CASSSHQAAKNIQYF,TGTGCCAGCAGTTCCCATCAGGCGGCCAAAAACATTCAGTACTTC,.,TRBV28,.,TRBJ2-4,15
CASSSSGGSAEQYF,TGTGCCAGCAGCTCTAGCGGGGGGTCGGCCGAGCAGTACTTC,.,TRBV5-4,TRBD2,TRBJ2-7,14
CASSFNVWNRQAGGPEEQFF,TGCGCCAGCAGCTTTAACGTTTGGAATAGACAAGCGGGAGGGCCTGAGGAGCAGTTCTTC,.,TRBV5-1,TRBD2,TRBJ2-1,20
CASSPHRSQAFF,TGTGCCAGCAGCCCGCACAGAAGCCAAGCTTTCTTT,.,TRBV7-2,.,TRBJ1-1,12
CASSFRVGRTDTQYF,TGTGCCAGCAGTTTCAGGGTCGGGCGCACAGATACGCAGTATTTT,.,TRBV25-1,.,TRBJ2-3,15
CASSNRESEQYF,TGTGCCAGCAGCAACAGGGAATCCGAGCAGTACTTC,once,TRBV7-2,.,TRBJ2-7,12
CASSPPDREGYGYTF,TGCGCCAGCAGCCCGCCGGACAGGGAGGGCTATGGCTACACCTTC,.,TRBV5-1,TRBD1,TRBJ1-2,15
CASSESGLPYLNTEAFF,TGTGCCAGCAGTGAGTCAGGCTTACCTTACTTGAACACTGAAGCTTTCTTT,few,TRBV2,.,TRBJ1-1,17
CAGTKNRINYGYTF,TGTGCCGGCACCAAAAACAGGATTAACTATGGCTACACCTTC,.,TRBV6-1,.,TRBJ1-2,14
CASSQDPSGIETQYF,TGCGCCAGCAGCCAAGACCCCAGCGGGATAGAGACCCAGTACTTC,.,TRBV4-3,TRBD2,TRBJ2-5,15
CASSSFTNEQYF,TGTGCCAGCAGTTCCTTTACAAACGAGCAGTACTTC,.,TRBV6-5,.,TRBJ2-7,12
CASSLREFGNEQFF,TGTGCCAGCAGCCTCCGGGAGTTCGGTAATGAGCAGTTCTTC,.,TRBV27,.,TRBJ2-1,14
CASSLDRGEGQPQHF,TGCGCCAGCAGCCTCGACAGGGGGGAGGGTCAGCCCCAGCATTTT,.,TRBV5-1,TRBD1,TRBJ1-5,15
CASSPGLAGVSVGRNEQFF,TGTGCCAGCTCACCAGGACTAGCGGGAGTCAGTGTGGGAAGAAATGAGCAGTTCTTC,.,TRBV18,TRBD2,TRBJ2-1,19
CASSVEVGRGEQFF,TGTGCCAGCAGCGTGGAGGTCGGACGGGGTGAGCAGTTCTTC,.,TRBV7-9,.,TRBJ2-1,14
CASSFIDRGGPGELFF,TGTGCCAGCAGTTTCATAGACAGGGGGGGACCCGGGGAGCTGTTTTTT,.,TRBV28,TRBD1,TRBJ2-2,16
CANGRDSTQPQHF,TGTGCCAATGGCAGGGACTCGACTCAGCCCCAGCATTTT,.,TRBV28,.,TRBJ1-5,13
CASSTGQGWRDGYTF,TGTGCCAGCAGCACCGGACAGGGTTGGAGGGATGGCTACACCTTC,.,TRBV5-4,TRBD1,TRBJ1-2,15
CASCVGVTNEKLFF,TGTGCCAGCTGTGTCGGGGTGACTAATGAAAAACTGTTTTTT,.,TRBV27,.,TRBJ1-4,14
CASSQDQGALGANVLTF,TGTGCCAGCAGCCAAGATCAGGGGGCGCTTGGGGCCAACGTCCTGACTTTC,.,TRBV4-2,TRBD1,TRBJ2-6,17
CASSPRHGFGEYEQYF,TGTGCCAGCAGCCCCCGGCACGGGTTTGGTGAGTACGAGCAGTACTTC,.,TRBV5-6,.,TRBJ2-7,16
CASGTASGNTIYF,TGTGCCAGCGGGACAGCTTCTGGAAACACCATATATTTT,.,TRBV28,TRBD1,TRBJ1-3,13
CASSPGQGTNEKLFF,TGTGCCAGCAGTCCTGGACAGGGAACTAATGAAAAACTGTTTTTT,.,TRBV7-9,TRBD1,TRBJ1-4,15
CASSIGIFFSGANVLTF,TGTGCCAGTAGCATCGGGATCTTCTTCTCTGGGGCCAACGTCCTGACTTTC,.,TRBV19,.,TRBJ2-6,17
CASSLRQASNTGELFF,TGCGCCAGCAGCCTACGACAAGCCTCGAACACCGGGGAGCTGTTTTTT,.,TRBV5-1,.,TRBJ2-2,16
CASTQPVHEAFF,TGTGCCAGCACTCAACCGGTCCATGAAGCTTTCTTT,.,TRBV6-1,.,TRBJ1-1,12
CASSTRSGRGADTQYF,TGTGCCAGCAGCACTCGCAGCGGGAGGGGCGCAGATACGCAGTATTTT,once,TRBV28,TRBD2,TRBJ2-3,16
CASSLGRESEQFF,TGTGCCAGCAGTTTGGGGCGGGAGTCTGAGCAGTTCTTC,.,TRBV28,TRBD2,TRBJ2-1,13
CASSIIGQGAGNTIYF,TGTGCCAGTAGTATTATCGGGCAGGGTGCTGGAAACACCATATATTTT,.,TRBV19,.,TRBJ1-3,16
CASSSRTSGIVPEQFF,TGTGCCAGCAGCTCCAGGACTAGCGGGATAGTTCCTGAGCAGTTCTTC,few,TRBV7-6,TRBD2,TRBJ2-1,16
CASSSYAGTGGSYEQYF,TGTGCCAGCAGTTCGTACGCCGGGACAGGGGGGTCCTACGAGCAGTACTTC,.,TRBV28,TRBD1,TRBJ2-7,17
CAWGIGGTGNTIYF,TGTGCCTGGGGAATCGGGGGAACTGGAAACACCATATATTTT,.,TRBV30,.,TRBJ1-3,14
CAWSVKRQETQYF,TGTGCCTGGAGTGTAAAGCGCCAAGAGACCCAGTACTTC,.,TRBV30,.,TRBJ2-5,13
CASSSPRDRGGNEQFF,TGTGCCAGCAGCTCTCCTCGGGACAGGGGAGGCAATGAGCAGTTCTTC,.,TRBV7-2,TRBD1,TRBJ2-1,16
CASRRDRDQPQHF,TGTGCCAGCAGAAGGGACAGAGATCAGCCCCAGCATTTT,few,TRBV6-1,TRBD1,TRBJ1-5,13
CASSPDRDSWEKLFF,TGTGCCAGCAGTCCTGACCGGGACAGTTGGGAAAAACTGTTTTTT,few,TRBV6-5,TRBD1,TRBJ1-4,15
CASTLQGQEFYGYTF,TGTGCCAGCACATTGCAGGGTCAGGAATTCTATGGCTACACCTTC,.,TRBV28,.,TRBJ1-2,15